This is a list of T cell receptor beta chains from one sample in a study of blood T cells in healthy people across ages. MiXCR, applied by TCRdb to the 5' RACE reads, yields one record per CDR3 protein. The sample has about 570,000 distinct CDR3 sequences; 27% are singletons. Sequencing used blood. Every receptor here comes from a woman between 70 and 85 years old in good health. The conserved cysteine and the conserved F or W are not part of the CDR3 here. Rows may omit the clone size; those that give it use once, few, many or a size class.

V,J,size,length,CDR3
TRBV20-1,TRBJ2-3,-,13,SALWLLISTDTQY
TRBV5-1,TRBJ2-7,-,11,ASSFEGGAEQY
TRBV5-1,-,many,11,ASSPRGTSEQY
TRBV28,TRBJ1-2,-,12,ASSLGAGVGGYT
TRBV29-1,TRBJ2-5,few,10,SVEKGVQTQY
TRBV7-9,TRBJ1-5,-,13,ASTIGNSRDQPQH
TRBV27,TRBJ2-1,-,13,ASRKGWGGREQQF
TRBV7-2,TRBJ1-5,-,13,ASSRDRDKSQPQH
TRBV20-1,TRBJ2-5,-,12,SALPLALQETQY
TRBV6-5,TRBJ1-4,-,12,ASSMRGTNEKLF
TRBV7-9,TRBJ1-1,few,11,ASSFGETGEAF
TRBV7-9,TRBJ2-3,-,13,ASSHIAGTTDTQY
TRBV29-1,TRBJ1-4,few,11,SVSPGQVEKLF
TRBV5-1,TRBJ2-2,once,12,ASSTSGDTGELF
TRBV6-1,TRBJ1-2,many,12,ASSEGQGRNGYT
TRBV5-1,TRBJ1-2,-,14,ASSFPVGGTNYGYT
TRBV20-1,TRBJ2-7,-,13,SARLGTSFGLEQY
TRBV19,TRBJ1-1,few,10,ASSIVGATAF
TRBV18,TRBJ2-1,once,14,ASSPRIAGSYNEQF
TRBV25-1,TRBJ2-3,few,15,ASRLSGTSATGDTQY
TRBV20-1,TRBJ2-4,few,12,SARDPSGGNIQY
TRBV24-1,TRBJ1-4,few,14,ATRGTGKPTNEKLF
TRBV7-2,TRBJ2-6,few,14,ASTLDRISGANVLT
TRBV7-9,TRBJ1-3,-,12,ASSPPGGGNTIY
TRBV18,TRBJ1-4,-,13,ASPPPGQSNEKLF
TRBV7-3,TRBJ2-3,-,14,ASSLSGSGLQDTQY
TRBV29-1,TRBJ2-1,-,13,SVGRGTSGANEQF
TRBV20-1,TRBJ1-2,-,12,SAPPVKGSYGYT
TRBV30,TRBJ2-3,-,11,AWSVGVTDTQY
TRBV3-1,-,few,12,ASSPSRASATQY
TRBV6-2/TRBV6-3,TRBJ1-2,few,14,ASSFHGTRSNYGYT
TRBV6-2/TRBV6-3,TRBJ1-1,-,13,AVTNRLLVNTEAF
TRBV9,TRBJ1-1,few,11,ASSAWRNTEAF
TRBV5-1,TRBJ2-2,few,14,ASSLGAALGTGELF
TRBV13,TRBJ2-3,-,13,ASSSRDGSTDTQY
TRBV28,TRBJ2-7,-,11,AGSTSGRYEQY
TRBV7-2,TRBJ1-6,-,13,ASSLSGLQGGVLH
TRBV19,TRBJ1-1,-,12,ASSKFNRNTEAF
TRBV9,TRBJ1-1,-,14,ASSVRGQGAGTEAF
TRBV19,TRBJ2-5,few,15,ASSIRRTGDRGETQY
TRBV3-1,TRBJ1-1,-,10,ASSQKGIEAF
TRBV5-5,TRBJ1-2,few,13,ASSQPGGRVYGYT
TRBV24-1,TRBJ1-2,-,14,AASDSRDSANYGYT
TRBV12-3/TRBV12-4,TRBJ1-2,few,14,ASSGAGGEGYRGYT
TRBV4-1,TRBJ2-2,-,11,ASSQVYTGELF
TRBV5-1,TRBJ2-2,few,11,ASSQQDTGELF
TRBV7-2,TRBJ2-3,-,14,ASSPRVAGGTDTQY
TRBV6-1,TRBJ2-1,few,13,ATSEGTSWMNEQF
TRBV5-1,TRBJ2-3,few,14,ASSSGLAGAGDTQY
TRBV11-3,TRBJ2-5,few,13,ASSLGGPARETQY
TRBV5-1,TRBJ2-5,-,13,ASSFTGTSQETQY